Listed here are 20 T cell receptor beta chains from one sample, sequenced in a study of blood T cell repertoires in COVID-19. Data came from immunoSEQ multiplex PCR; TCRdb stores just in-frame clones and leaves some out. The sample has around 430,000 clones, 80% to 90% seen once. Material: PBMCs or T cells enriched from blood (not recorded which). The receptors were sampled from a woman in her forties or fifties who had recovered from COVID-19.

The J gene is TRBJ1-5, the V gene TRBV12-3 or TRBV12-4, with D perhaps matching TRBD1 (5 bases). This CDR3 contains 13 residues. Trimming stripped 8 bases from V and 6 bases from J, with 14 bases between. CDR3 sequence reads: CASCGGWGQPQHF. The CDR3 nucleotides read TGTGCCAGCTGCGGGGGTTGGGGTCAGCCCCAGCATTTT.

V usage is TRBV7-2 and J usage is TRBJ1-4; a possible D gene is TRBD1 (5 bases). Germline V CDR1 and CDR2: SGHTA, FQGNSA. The CDR3 is 16 amino acids. V was clipped by 5 bases and J by 5 bases, with 18 bases between them. The chain's CDR3 is CASSPGGRGINEKLFF. In DNA, the CDR3 is TGTGCCAGCAGCCCGGGCGGTAGGGGAATCAATGAAAAACTGTTTTTT. Full variable domain (outside the CDR3, taken from reference TRBV7-2 and TRBJ1-4): GAGVSQSPSNKVTEKGKDVELRCDPISGHTALYWYRQSLGQGLEFLIYFQGNSAPDKSGLPSDRFSAERTGGSVSTLTIQRTQQEDSAVYLCASSPGGRGINEKLFFGSGTQLSVL.

This clone is a singleton in its sample. This chain links TRBV5-1 with TRBJ2-3; 7 bases are a match to TRBD2. Germline V gives CDR1 SGHRS, CDR2 YFSETQ. The CDR3 loop spans 16 amino acids. The junction had 8 bases not matched to a gene; V was cut back by 3 bases and J by 1 base. CDR3 protein: CASSSYSGAGTDTQYF. CDR3 DNA sequence: TGCGCCAGCAGCTCCTACAGCGGGGCCGGCACAGATACGCAGTATTTT. The full variable domain, its missing parts supplied by reference TRBV5-1 and TRBJ2-3, is KAGVTQTPRYLIKTRGQQVTLSCSPISGHRSVSWYQQTPGQGLQFLFEYFSETQRNKGNFPGRFSGRQFSNSRSEMNVSTLELGDSALYLCASSSYSGAGTDTQYFGPGTRLTVL.

The rearrangement uses TRBV18 and TRBJ2-7, with D possibly TRBD1 on 5 matching bases. Trimming stripped 8 bases from V and 2 bases from J, with 13 bases between. CDR1 is KGHSH, CDR2 LQKENI, per germline. This CDR3 has 13 amino acids. CDR3 residues: CASTTAMAYEQYF. CDR3 DNA: TGTGCCAGCACGACAGCGATGGCCTACGAGCAGTACTTC.

The V gene is TRBV7-9, the J gene TRBJ2-3; TRBD1 aligns across 8 bases. With V trimmed by 1 base and J by 4 bases, 4 bases remained unmatched. The CDR3 contains 15 residues. Germline values: CDR1 SEHNR, CDR2 FQNEAQ (reference sequence). For the CDR3, the DNA is TGTGCCAGCAGCTTAGTTCCACAGGGGGCAGATACGCAGTATTTT. This codes for CASSLVPQGADTQYF. Full variable domain (rest looked up from reference TRBV7-9 and TRBJ2-3): DTGVSQNPRHKITKRGQNVTFRCDPISEHNRLYWYRQTLGQGPEFLTYFQNEAQLEKSRLLSDRFSAERPKGSFSTLEIQRTEQGDSAMYLCASSLVPQGADTQYFGPGTRLTVL.

The chain links TRBV24-1 to TRBJ2-2; 10 bases line up with TRBD1. Per the germline V gene, CDR1 is KGHDR and CDR2 is SFDVKD. This CDR3 spans 15 amino acids. Losses at the gene ends were 7 bases for V and 3 bases for J; bases not matched to a gene: 4. This chain's CDR3 is CATRGTGAHTGELFF. As DNA, the CDR3 is TGTGCCACCAGGGGGACAGGGGCACACACCGGGGAGCTGTTTTTT.

The chain employs TRBV2 and TRBJ1-6; D might be TRBD1 (6 bases). Trimming removed 5 bases from V and 0 bases from J, with 14 bases in between. CDR1 SNHLY and CDR2 FYNNEI come from the germline V gene. CDR3 length: 17 amino acids. Here the CDR3 DNA reads TGTGCCAGCAGTCTGGGTTCGACAGGCTCCTATAATTCACCCCTCCACTTT. It translates to CASSLGSTGSYNSPLHF.

The CDR3 DNA is TGTGCCAGCAGTAAAGGGACAGGGGGATCCCTCCACTTT. It yields the protein CASSKGTGGSLHF. The gene calls are TRBV28 and TRBJ1-6, with 11 bases fitting TRBD1. The CDR3 is 13 residues long. The V gene's germline CDR1 is MDHEN and CDR2 SYDVKM. The J segment lost 14 bases and the V segment lost 5 bases, leaving 5 bases of the junction unmatched.

V and J are TRBV7-2 and TRBJ1-4; a possible D gene is TRBD1 (6 bases). Deletions cut 5 bases from V and 1 base from J, with 8 bases between. The CDR3 is 14 amino acids. From germline, CDR1 is SGHTA and CDR2 FQGNSA. The CDR3 DNA reads as TGTGCCAGCAGCCAACAGGGAACTAATGAAAAACTGTTTTTT. Amino acids: CASSQQGTNEKLFF. Drawing the rest from reference TRBV7-2 and TRBJ1-4, the complete variable domain is GAGVSQSPSNKVTEKGKDVELRCDPISGHTALYWYRQSLGQGLEFLIYFQGNSAPDKSGLPSDRFSAERTGGSVSTLTIQRTQQEDSAVYLCASSQQGTNEKLFFGSGTQLSVL.

This rearrangement joins TRBV3-1 (or the pseudogene TRBV3-2) to TRBJ2-7; 8 bases match TRBD1. The CDR3 is made up of 16 amino acids. With 3 bases clipped from V and 3 bases from J, the junction kept 10 bases outside the gene matches. In germline, CDR1 is LGHDT, CDR2 YNNKEL (reference sequence). In nucleotides, the CDR3 is TGTGCCAGCAGCCAGACGCCACAGGGGGTCTACTACGAGCAGTACTTC. The encoded protein is CASSQTPQGVYYEQYF.

This rearrangement joins TRBV19 to TRBJ1-5; D is unclear. Trimming took 9 bases from V and 2 from J, leaving 17 bases between them. The germline V gene encodes CDR1 LNHDA and CDR2 SQIVND (reference sequence). The CDR3 spans 15 residues. The CDR3 DNA sequence: TGTGCCAGCAATAAAACGCCGGGAGGCAATCAGCCCCAGCATTTT. Translated: CASNKTPGGNQPQHF.

The chain combines TRBV3-1 (or the pseudogene TRBV3-2) with TRBJ1-6; D gene uncertain. CDR3 length: 17 amino acids. Germline CDR1 reads LGHDT; CDR2 reads YNNKEL (reference sequence). Trimming shortened V by 3 bases and J by 2 bases, and 14 bases separated the two germline ends. The CDR3 reads CASSQGNLRAYNSPLHF. CDR3 DNA: TGTGCCAGCAGCCAGGGAAACCTGAGGGCCTATAATTCACCCCTCCACTTT.

The CDR3 sequence: CASSLGPQGMGRNTIYF. In DNA form, the CDR3 reads TGTGCCAGCAGCTTAGGTCCCCAGGGTATGGGAAGAAACACCATATATTTT. The V call is TRBV7-9, the J call TRBJ1-3, with a possible D match to TRBD1 (5 bases). V was shortened by 1 base and J by 5 bases, with 18 bases between the two germline ends. CDR3 length equals 17 residues. Germline loops: CDR1 SEHNR, CDR2 FQNEAQ (reference sequence).

V gene TRBV7-9 combines with J gene TRBJ2-3; no definite D call. The CDR3 consists of 15 residues. CDR1 and CDR2 from the germline V gene are SEHNR and FQNEAQ (reference sequence). V was cut by 4 bases and J by 1 base, with 12 bases left in between. As DNA, the CDR3 is TGTGCCAGCAGCTCCTACTCCCTCCGCACAGATACGCAGTATTTT. Translation gives CASSSYSLRTDTQYF. The full variable domain, completed using reference TRBV7-9 and TRBJ2-3, is DTGVSQNPRHKITKRGQNVTFRCDPISEHNRLYWYRQTLGQGPEFLTYFQNEAQLEKSRLLSDRFSAERPKGSFSTLEIQRTEQGDSAMYLCASSSYSLRTDTQYFGPGTRLTVL.

This chain links TRBV27 with TRBJ1-5; TRBD1 agrees at 10 bases. The ends lost 7 bases at V and 3 bases at J; junction bases unmatched: 3. The CDR3 totals 14 residues. Germline loops: CDR1 MNHEY, CDR2 SMNVEV (reference sequence). The CDR3 region has the DNA TGTGCCAGCAAGGGACAGGGGATCAATCAGCCCCAGCATTTT. Amino acid sequence: CASKGQGINQPQHF.

The chain carries TRBV9 and TRBJ1-4, with 9 bases aligning to TRBD1. The V and J ends lost 2 bases and 7 bases, in that order; junction bases with no gene match: 12. Germline CDR1 SGDLS, CDR2 YYNGEE. CDR3 length equals 17 residues. The CDR3 is CASSVAGTGSSFEKLFF. CDR3 nucleotide sequence: TGTGCCAGCAGCGTCGCCGGGACAGGGTCCTCATTTGAAAAACTGTTTTTT.

This clone occurred a few times. A much more abundant neighbour one base away suggests this may be a read error. V is TRBV6-2 or TRBV6-3 and J is TRBJ2-7; no definite D call. Germline values: CDR1 MNHEY, CDR2 SVGEGT. The CDR3 runs 11 residues. The V end was cut by 5 bases, the J end by 3 bases, with 5 bases between. As DNA, the CDR3 is TGTGCCAGCAGTCCCCTCTACGAGCAGTACTTC. This gives the protein CASSPLYEQYF.

This rearrangement joins TRBV2 to TRBJ2-7, with D hard to call. V lost 3 bases and J lost 1, with 10 bases in between. Germline lookup yields CDR1 SNHLY and CDR2 FYNNEI. The CDR3 length is 14 residues. CDR3 region: CASSEAPMSYEQYF. The DNA for the CDR3 is TGTGCCAGCAGTGAGGCCCCCATGTCCTACGAGCAGTACTTC.

In the case of this clone: This specimen includes other DNA sequences encoding the same CDR3. This chain joins TRBV6-5 and TRBJ1-1, with D uncertain. This CDR3 has 12 residues. Germline CDR1 and CDR2: MNHEY and SVGAGI. Between the trimmed V and J ends, which lost 5 bases and 0 bases, there was a span of 4 bases. The CDR3: CASSTMNTEAFF. In DNA form, the CDR3 reads TGTGCCAGCAGTACTATGAACACTGAAGCTTTCTTT.

The chain joins TRBV5-1 to TRBJ1-1; perhaps TRBD1 as D (5 bases). The CDR3 runs 13 residues. V was pared by 7 bases and J by 0 bases, with 10 bases between. Germline assignment: CDR1 SGHRS and CDR2 YFSETQ. The DNA for the CDR3 is TGCGCCAGCCGGGGGATCATGAACACTGAAGCTTTCTTT. It translates to CASRGIMNTEAFF. The whole variable domain, remainder taken from reference TRBV5-1 and TRBJ1-1, is KAGVTQTPRYLIKTRGQQVTLSCSPISGHRSVSWYQQTPGQGLQFLFEYFSETQRNKGNFPGRFSGRQFSNSRSEMNVSTLELGDSALYLCASRGIMNTEAFFGQGTRLTVV.